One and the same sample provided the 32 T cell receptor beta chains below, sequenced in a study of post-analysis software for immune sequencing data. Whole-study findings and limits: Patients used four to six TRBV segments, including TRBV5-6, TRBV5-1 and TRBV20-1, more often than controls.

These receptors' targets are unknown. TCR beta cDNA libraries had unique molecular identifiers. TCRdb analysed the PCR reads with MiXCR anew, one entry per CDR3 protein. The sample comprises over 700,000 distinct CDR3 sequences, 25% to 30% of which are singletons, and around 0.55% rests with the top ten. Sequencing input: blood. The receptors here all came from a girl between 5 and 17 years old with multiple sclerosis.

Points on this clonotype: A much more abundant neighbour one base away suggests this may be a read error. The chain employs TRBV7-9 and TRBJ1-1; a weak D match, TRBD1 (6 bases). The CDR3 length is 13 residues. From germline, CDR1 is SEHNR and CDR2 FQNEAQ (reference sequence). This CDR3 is CSSSQGLNTEAFF. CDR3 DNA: TGTTCCAGCAGCCAGGGGCTGAACACTGAAGCTTTCTTT.

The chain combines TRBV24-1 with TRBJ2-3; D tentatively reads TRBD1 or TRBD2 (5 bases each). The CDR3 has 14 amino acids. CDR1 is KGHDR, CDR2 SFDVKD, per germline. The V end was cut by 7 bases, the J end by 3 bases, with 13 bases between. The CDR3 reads CATRGDFGTDTQYF. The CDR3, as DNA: TGTGCCACCAGGGGGGATTTTGGGACAGATACGCAGTATTTT.

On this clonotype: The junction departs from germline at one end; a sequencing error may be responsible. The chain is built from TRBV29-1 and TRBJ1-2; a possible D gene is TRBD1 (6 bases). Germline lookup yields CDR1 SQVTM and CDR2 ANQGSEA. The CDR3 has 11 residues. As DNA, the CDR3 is TGCAGCGTGGAAGGGGGGAGTGGCTACACCTTC. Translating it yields CSVEGGSGYTF.

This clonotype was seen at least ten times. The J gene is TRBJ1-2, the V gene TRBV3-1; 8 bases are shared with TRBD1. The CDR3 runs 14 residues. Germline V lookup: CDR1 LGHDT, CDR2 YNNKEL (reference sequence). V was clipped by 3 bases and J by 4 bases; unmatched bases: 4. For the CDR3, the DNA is TGTGCCAGCAGCCAGGGGACAGGCGGCTATGGCTACACCTTC. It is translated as CASSQGTGGYGYTF.

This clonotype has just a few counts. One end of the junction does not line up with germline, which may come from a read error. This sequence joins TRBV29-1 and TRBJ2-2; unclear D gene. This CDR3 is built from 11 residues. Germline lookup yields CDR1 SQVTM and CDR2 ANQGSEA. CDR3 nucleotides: TGCAGCGTTGGCAACATCGGGGAGCTGTTTTTT. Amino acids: CSVGNIGELFF.

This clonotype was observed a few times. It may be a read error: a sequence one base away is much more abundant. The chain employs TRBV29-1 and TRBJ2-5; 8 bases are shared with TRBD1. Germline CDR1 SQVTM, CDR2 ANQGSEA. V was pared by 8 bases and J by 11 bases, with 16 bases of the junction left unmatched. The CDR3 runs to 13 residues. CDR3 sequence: CSTGQGDHNEQYF. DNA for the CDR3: TGCAGCACCGGACAGGGCGACCACAATGAGCAGTACTTC. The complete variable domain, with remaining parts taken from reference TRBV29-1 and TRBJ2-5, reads SAVISQKPSRDICQRGTSLTIQCQVDSQVTMMFWYRQQPGQSLTLIATANQGSEATYESGFVIDKFPISRPNLTFSTLTVSNMSPEDSSIYLCSTGQGDHNEQYFGPGTRLLVL.

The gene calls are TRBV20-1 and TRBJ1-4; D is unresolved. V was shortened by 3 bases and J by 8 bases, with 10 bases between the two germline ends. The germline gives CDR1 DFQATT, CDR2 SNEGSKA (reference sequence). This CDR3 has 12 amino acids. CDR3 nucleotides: TGCAGTGCTAGGGAGGACGACGAAAAACTGTTTTTT. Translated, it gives CSAREDDEKLFF.

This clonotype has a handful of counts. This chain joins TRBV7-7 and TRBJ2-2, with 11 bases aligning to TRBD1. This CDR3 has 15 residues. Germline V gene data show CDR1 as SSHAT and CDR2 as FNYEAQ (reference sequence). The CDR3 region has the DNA TGTGCTAGCTCCTCCGGGACAGGGGGCACCGGGGAGCTGTTTTTT. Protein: CASSSGTGGTGELFF.

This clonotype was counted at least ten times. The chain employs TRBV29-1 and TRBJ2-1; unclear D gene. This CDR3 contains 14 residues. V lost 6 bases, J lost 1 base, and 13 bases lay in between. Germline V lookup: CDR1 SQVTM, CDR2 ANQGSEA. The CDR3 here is CSVGPSFSYNEQFF. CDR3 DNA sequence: TGCAGCGTCGGGCCCAGCTTTTCCTACAATGAGCAGTTCTTC.

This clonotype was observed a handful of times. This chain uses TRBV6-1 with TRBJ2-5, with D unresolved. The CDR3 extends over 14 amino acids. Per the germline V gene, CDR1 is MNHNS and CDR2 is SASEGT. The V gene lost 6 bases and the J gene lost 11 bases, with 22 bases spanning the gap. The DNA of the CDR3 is TGTGCCAGCAGGGGTGTGGTTAGGGCTGGAGAGCAGTACTTC. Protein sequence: CASRGVVRAGEQYF.

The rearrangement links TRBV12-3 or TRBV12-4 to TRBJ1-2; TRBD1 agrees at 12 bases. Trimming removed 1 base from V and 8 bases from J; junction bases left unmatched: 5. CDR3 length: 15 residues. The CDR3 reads CASSLVQGQGAGYTF. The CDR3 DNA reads TGTGCCAGCAGTTTAGTCCAGGGACAGGGGGCCGGCTACACCTTC.

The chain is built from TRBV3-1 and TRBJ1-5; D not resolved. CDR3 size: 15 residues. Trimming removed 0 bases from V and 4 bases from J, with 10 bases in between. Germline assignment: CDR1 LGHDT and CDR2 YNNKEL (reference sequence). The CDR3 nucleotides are TGTGCCAGCAGCCAAGATGGTTCCTCTAATCAGCCCCAGCATTTT. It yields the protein CASSQDGSSNQPQHF. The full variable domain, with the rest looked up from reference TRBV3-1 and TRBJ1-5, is DTAVSQTPKYLVTQMGNDKSIKCEQNLGHDTMYWYKQDSKKFLKIMFSYNNKELIINETVPNRFSPKSPDKAHLNLHINSLELGDSAVYFCASSQDGSSNQPQHFGDGTRLSIL.

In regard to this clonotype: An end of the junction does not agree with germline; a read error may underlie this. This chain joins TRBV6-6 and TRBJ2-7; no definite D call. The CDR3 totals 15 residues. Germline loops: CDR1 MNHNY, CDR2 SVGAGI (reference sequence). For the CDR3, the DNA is TGTGCCAGCAGTTATCGGCGAGACAAGGCCTACGTGCAGTACTTC. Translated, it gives CASSYRRDKAYVQYF.

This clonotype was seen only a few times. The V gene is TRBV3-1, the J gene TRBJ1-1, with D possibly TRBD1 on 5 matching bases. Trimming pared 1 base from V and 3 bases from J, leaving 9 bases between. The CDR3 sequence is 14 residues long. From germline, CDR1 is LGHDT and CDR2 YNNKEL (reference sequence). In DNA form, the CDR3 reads TGTGCCAGCAGCCAAGTCGCCAGGGACACTGAAGCTTTCTTT. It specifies CASSQVARDTEAFF.

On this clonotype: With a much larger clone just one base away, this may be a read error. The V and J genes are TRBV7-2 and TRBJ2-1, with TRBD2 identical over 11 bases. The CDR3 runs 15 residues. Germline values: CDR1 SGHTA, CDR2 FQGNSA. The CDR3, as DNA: TGTGTCAGCACCCTCGGACTAGCGGGCTACAATGAGCAGTTCTTC. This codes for CVSTLGLAGYNEQFF.

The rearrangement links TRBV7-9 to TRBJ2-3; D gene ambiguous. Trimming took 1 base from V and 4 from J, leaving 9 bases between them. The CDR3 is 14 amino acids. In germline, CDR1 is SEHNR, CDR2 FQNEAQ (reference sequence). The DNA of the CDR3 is TGTGCCAGCAGCTTAGTTCGGATAGCAGATACGCAGTATTTT. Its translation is CASSLVRIADTQYF.

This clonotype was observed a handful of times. In nucleotides, the CDR3 is TGCAGCGTTAGCGGGGTATTCACAGATACGCAGTATTTT. Translation gives CSVSGVFTDTQYF. The chain is built from TRBV29-1 and TRBJ2-3, with TRBD2 matching over 7 bases. After removal of 5 bases from V and 2 bases from J, the junction contained 4 bases not matched to a gene. CDR1 and CDR2 from the germline V gene are SQVTM and ANQGSEA. The CDR3 spans 13 residues.

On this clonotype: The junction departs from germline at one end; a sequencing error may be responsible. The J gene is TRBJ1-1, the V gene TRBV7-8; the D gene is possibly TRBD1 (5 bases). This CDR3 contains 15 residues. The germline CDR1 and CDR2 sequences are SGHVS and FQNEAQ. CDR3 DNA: TGTGCCGGCAGCGCGAAGACAGCCATGAACACTGAAGCTTTCTTT. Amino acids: CAGSAKTAMNTEAFF.

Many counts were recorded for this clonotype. CDR3 region: CSAVPGSYNEQFF. CDR3 coding DNA: TGCAGTGCTGTGCCGGGTTCCTACAATGAGCAGTTCTTC. The chain recombines TRBV20-1 with TRBJ2-1; D call uncertain. There are 13 residues in the CDR3. The germline V gene encodes CDR1 DFQATT and CDR2 SNEGSKA (reference sequence). V lost 5 bases and J lost 1, with 9 bases in between.

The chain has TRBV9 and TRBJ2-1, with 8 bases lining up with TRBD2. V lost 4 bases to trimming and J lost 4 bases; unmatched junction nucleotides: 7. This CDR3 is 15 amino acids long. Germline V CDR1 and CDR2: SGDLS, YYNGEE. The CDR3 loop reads CASSPIAGLYNEQFF. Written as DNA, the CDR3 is TGTGCCAGCAGCCCGATAGCGGGGCTTTACAATGAGCAGTTCTTC.

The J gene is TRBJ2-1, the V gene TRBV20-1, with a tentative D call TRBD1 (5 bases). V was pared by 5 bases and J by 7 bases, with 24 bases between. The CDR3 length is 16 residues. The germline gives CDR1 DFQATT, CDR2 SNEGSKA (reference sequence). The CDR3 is CSARLWTSTRANEQFF. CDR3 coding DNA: TGCAGTGCTCGTCTGTGGACATCAACCCGGGCTAATGAGCAGTTCTTC.

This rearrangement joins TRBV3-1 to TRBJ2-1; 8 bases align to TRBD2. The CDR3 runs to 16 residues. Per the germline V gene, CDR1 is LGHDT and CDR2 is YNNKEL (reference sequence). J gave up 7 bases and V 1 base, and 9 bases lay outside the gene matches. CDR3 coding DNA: TGTGCCAGCAGCCAAGGTCCCCCGGGAGGGGGGAATGAGCAGTTCTTC. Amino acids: CASSQGPPGGGNEQFF.

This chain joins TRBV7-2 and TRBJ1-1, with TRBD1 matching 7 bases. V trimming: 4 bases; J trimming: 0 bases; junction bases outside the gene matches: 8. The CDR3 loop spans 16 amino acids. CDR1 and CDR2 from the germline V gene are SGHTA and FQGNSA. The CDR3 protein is CASSSRQGNLNTEAFF. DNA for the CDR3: TGTGCCAGCAGCTCGAGACAGGGTAATCTGAACACTGAAGCTTTCTTT.

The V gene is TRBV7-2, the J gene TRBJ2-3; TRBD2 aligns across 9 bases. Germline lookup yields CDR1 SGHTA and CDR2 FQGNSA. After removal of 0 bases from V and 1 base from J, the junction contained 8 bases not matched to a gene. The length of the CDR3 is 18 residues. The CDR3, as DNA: TGTGCCAGCAGCTTAGCTCGGCGGGGGGGCAGTGGCACAGATACGCAGTATTTT. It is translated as CASSLARRGGSGTDTQYF.

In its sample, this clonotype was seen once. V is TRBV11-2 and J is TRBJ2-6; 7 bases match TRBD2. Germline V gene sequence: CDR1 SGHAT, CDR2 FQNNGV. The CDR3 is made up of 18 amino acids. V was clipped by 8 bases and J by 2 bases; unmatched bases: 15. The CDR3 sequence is CASGQRGTRVAGANVLTF. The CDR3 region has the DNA TGTGCCAGCGGTCAGCGGGGAACCAGGGTGGCTGGGGCCAACGTCCTGACTTTC.

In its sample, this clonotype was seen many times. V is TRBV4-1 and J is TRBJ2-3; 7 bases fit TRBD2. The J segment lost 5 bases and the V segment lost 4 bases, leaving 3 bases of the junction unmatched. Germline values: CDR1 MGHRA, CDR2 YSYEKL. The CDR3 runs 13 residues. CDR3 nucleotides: TGCGCCAGCAGCCTGGGGGGGGTAGATACGCAGTATTTT. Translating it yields CASSLGGVDTQYF.

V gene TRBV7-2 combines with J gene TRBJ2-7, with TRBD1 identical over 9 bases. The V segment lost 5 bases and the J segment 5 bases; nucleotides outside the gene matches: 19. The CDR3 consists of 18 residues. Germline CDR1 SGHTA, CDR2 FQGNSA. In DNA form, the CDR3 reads TGTGCCAGCAGCCTCCGCCGTTTAACGGGGACAGGGTTCGACGAGCAGTACTTC. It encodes CASSLRRLTGTGFDEQYF.

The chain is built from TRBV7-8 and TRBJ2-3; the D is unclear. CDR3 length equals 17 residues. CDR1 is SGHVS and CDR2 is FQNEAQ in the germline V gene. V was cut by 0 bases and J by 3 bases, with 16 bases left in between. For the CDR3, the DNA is TGTGCCAGCAGCTTAGCTACCGTCGGACCGACAACAGATACGCAGTATTTT. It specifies CASSLATVGPTTDTQYF.

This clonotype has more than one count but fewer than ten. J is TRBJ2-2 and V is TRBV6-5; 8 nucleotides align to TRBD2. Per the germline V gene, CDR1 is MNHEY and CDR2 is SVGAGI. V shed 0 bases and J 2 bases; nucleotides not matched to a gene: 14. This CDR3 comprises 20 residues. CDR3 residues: CASSYSPGFSLAVNTGELFF. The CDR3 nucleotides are TGTGCCAGCAGTTACTCGCCCGGGTTCTCACTAGCGGTAAACACCGGGGAGCTGTTTTTT.

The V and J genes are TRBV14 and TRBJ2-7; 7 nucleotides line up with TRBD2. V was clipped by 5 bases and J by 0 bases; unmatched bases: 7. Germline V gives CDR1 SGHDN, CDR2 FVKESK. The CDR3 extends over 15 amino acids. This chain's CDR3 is CASSGRAFPSYEQYF. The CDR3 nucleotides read TGTGCCAGCAGCGGGAGGGCCTTCCCCTCCTACGAGCAGTACTTC. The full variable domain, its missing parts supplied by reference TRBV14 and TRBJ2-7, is EAGVTQFPSHSVIEKGQTVTLRCDPISGHDNLYWYRRVMGKEIKFLLHFVKESKQDESGMPNNRFLAERTGGTYSTLKVQPAELEDSGVYFCASSGRAFPSYEQYFGPGTRLTVT.

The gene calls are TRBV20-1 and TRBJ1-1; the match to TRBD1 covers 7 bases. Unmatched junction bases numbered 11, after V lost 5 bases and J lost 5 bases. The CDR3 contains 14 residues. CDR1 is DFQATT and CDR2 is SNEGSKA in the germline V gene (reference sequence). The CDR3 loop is CSADKSQGDTEAFF. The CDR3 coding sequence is TGCAGTGCTGATAAGAGCCAGGGGGATACTGAAGCTTTCTTT.

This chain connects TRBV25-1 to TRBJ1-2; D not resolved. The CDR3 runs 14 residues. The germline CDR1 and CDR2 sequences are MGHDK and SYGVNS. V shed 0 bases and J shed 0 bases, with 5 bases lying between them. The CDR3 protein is CASSEYPANYGYTF. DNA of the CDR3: TGTGCCAGCAGTGAATACCCAGCTAACTATGGCTACACCTTC.